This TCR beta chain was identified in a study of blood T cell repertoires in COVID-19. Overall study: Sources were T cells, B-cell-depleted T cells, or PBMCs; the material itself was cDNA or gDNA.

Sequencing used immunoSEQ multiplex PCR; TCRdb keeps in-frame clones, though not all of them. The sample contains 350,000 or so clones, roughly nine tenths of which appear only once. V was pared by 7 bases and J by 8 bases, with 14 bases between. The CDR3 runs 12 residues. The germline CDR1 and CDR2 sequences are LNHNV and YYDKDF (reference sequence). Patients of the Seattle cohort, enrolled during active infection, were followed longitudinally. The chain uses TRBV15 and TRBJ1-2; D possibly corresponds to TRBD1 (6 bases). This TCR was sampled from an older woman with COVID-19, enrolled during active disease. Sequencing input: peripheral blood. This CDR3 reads CATTSPQGGYTF. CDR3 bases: TGTGCCACCACCTCGCCTCAGGGGGGCTACACCTTC. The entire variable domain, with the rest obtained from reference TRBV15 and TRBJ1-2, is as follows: DAMVIQNPRYQVTQFGKPVTLSCSQTLNHNVMYWYQQKSSQAPKLLFHYYDKDFNNEADTPDNFQSRRPNTSFCFLDIRSPGLGDTAMYLCATTSPQGGYTFGSGTRLTVV.